A selection of T cell receptor beta chains follows, all from one sample in a study of early T cells in non-severe SARS-CoV-2 infection. TCRdb called the 5' RACE reads again in MiXCR, with one record for every CDR3 protein. The data contain under 70,000 distinct CDR3 sequences, roughly 10% of them singletons. The material sequenced was whole blood. The receptors shown here come from an adult who was a healthcare worker with PCR-confirmed SARS-CoV-2 infection or an uninfected control (not recorded which). CDR3s include the opening cysteine and the closing phenylalanine or tryptophan. A D gene is named only where the DNA matches it firmly. The size entry is marked missing in some rows and otherwise reads once, few, many or a size class.

j_gene | d_gene | abundance | v_gene | CDR3aa | CDR3nt
TRBJ2-5 | - | many | TRBV5-1 | CASRPAGETQYF | TGCGCCAGCCGTCCCGCCGGGGAGACCCAGTACTTC
TRBJ2-1 | - | - | TRBV6-1 | CASSSGSF | TGTGCCAGCAGCTCCGGGAGCTTC
TRBJ2-1 | - | - | TRBV5-1 | CASSLAQYSSYNEQFF | TGCGCCAGCAGCTTGGCCCAGTATAGCTCCTACAATGAGCAGTTCTTC
TRBJ2-7 | - | many | TRBV3-1 | CASSQVNEQYF | TGTGCCAGCAGCCAAGTAAACGAGCAGTACTTC
TRBJ1-5 | - | many | TRBV12-3/TRBV12-4 | CASSFKGSGNQPQHF | TGTGCCAGCAGTTTCAAGGGGTCGGGTAATCAGCCCCAGCATTTT
TRBJ1-2 | TRBD1 | many | TRBV2 | CASTQTGQGRNGYTF | TGTGCCAGCACCCAGACGGGACAGGGAAGGAATGGCTACACCTTC
TRBJ2-6 | - | many | TRBV4-1 | CASSQPPGRSLSGANVLTF | TGCGCCAGCAGCCAGCCACCGGGACGTAGCCTCTCTGGGGCCAACGTCCTGACTTTC
TRBJ2-7 | - | once | TRBV7-2 | CASSLRGGGEQYF | TGTGCCAGCAGCTTAAGAGGAGGGGGGGAGCAGTACTTC
TRBJ1-5 | TRBD1 | few | TRBV30 | CAWRGQSNQPQHF | TGTGCCTGGAGGGGACAGTCTAATCAGCCCCAGCATTTT
TRBJ2-1 | - | many | TRBV6-5 | CASTRTRGSYNEQFF | TGTGCCAGCACCCGAACTAGAGGCTCCTACAATGAGCAGTTCTTC
TRBJ2-3 | - | few | TRBV11-2 | CASSLSRHTQYF | TGTGCCAGCAGCTTATCCCGCCATACGCAGTATTTT
TRBJ2-7 | - | many | TRBV29-1 | CSVLIQGEEEQYF | TGCAGCGTTTTAATCCAGGGGGAGGAAGAGCAGTACTTC
TRBJ2-1 | - | many | TRBV18 | CASSPPGGEQFF | TGTGCCAGCTCACCACCAGGAGGTGAGCAGTTCTTC
TRBJ1-3 | - | many | TRBV29-1 | CSVRDVGTSNTIYF | TGCAGCGTCCGAGACGTAGGGACATCTAACACCATATATTTT
TRBJ2-1 | TRBD2 | - | TRBV7-9 | CASSSTSGRASEQFF | TGTGCCAGCAGCTCCACTAGCGGGAGGGCCAGTGAGCAGTTCTTC
TRBJ2-5 | - | many | TRBV9 | CASTLTDSQETQYF | TGTGCCAGCACCCTGACGGACAGCCAAGAGACCCAGTACTTC
TRBJ2-3 | - | - | TRBV7-7 | CASSPGGHSTDTQYF | TGTGCTAGCAGCCCTGGGGGACACTCCACAGATACGCAGTATTTT
TRBJ1-1 | TRBD1 | many | TRBV14 | CASSQEGQGMNTEAFF | TGTGCCAGCAGCCAAGAGGGACAGGGGATGAACACTGAAGCTTTCTTT
TRBJ2-1 | - | few | TRBV6-5 | CASSYGRAYNEQFF | TGTGCCAGCAGTTACGGGCGGGCCTACAATGAGCAGTTCTTC
TRBJ2-3 | TRBD2 | many | TRBV30 | CAWSRSGRPGDTQYF | TGTGCCTGGAGTCGTAGCGGGAGGCCCGGAGATACGCAGTATTTT
TRBJ1-1 | - | - | TRBV6-1 | CASSEAGGDTEAFF | TGTGCCAGCAGTGAAGCGGGGGGCGACACTGAAGCTTTCTTT
TRBJ2-3 | - | - | TRBV5-5 | CASSPRPTDTQYF | TGTGCCAGCAGCCCCCGACCAACAGATACGCAGTATTTT
TRBJ2-2 | TRBD2 | few | TRBV20-1 | CSARIAGPRGELFF | TGCAGTGCTAGAATAGCGGGCCCAAGGGGGGAGCTGTTTTTT
TRBJ2-1 | - | many | TRBV2 | CASSVDGYNEQFF | TGTGCCAGCAGTGTAGATGGTTACAATGAGCAGTTCTTC
TRBJ1-5 | - | - | TRBV4-1 | CASSQEVAREDQPQHF | TGCGCCAGCAGCCAAGAGGTGGCAAGAGAAGATCAGCCCCAGCATTTT
TRBJ2-2 | TRBD1 | many | TRBV27 | CASRPRGLSGELFF | TGTGCCAGCAGACCCAGGGGGCTCAGCGGGGAGCTGTTTTTT
TRBJ1-6 | - | many | TRBV6-1 | CASSEGGHYNSPLHF | TGTGCCAGCAGTGAAGGGGGACACTATAATTCACCCCTCCATTTT
TRBJ1-5 | - | many | TRBV19 | CASSQKNNQPQHF | TGTGCCAGTAGTCAGAAAAATAATCAGCCCCAGCATTTT
TRBJ1-2 | - | - | TRBV5-5 | CASSLEGNYGYTF | TGTGCCAGCAGCTTGGAGGGAAACTATGGCTACACCTTC
TRBJ1-1 | - | - | TRBV20-1 | CSARGGTEAFF | TGCAGTGCTAGAGGGGGGACTGAAGCTTTCTTT
TRBJ1-5 | - | many | TRBV15 | CATSRDASFEGGQPQHF | TGTGCCACCAGCAGAGATGCGAGTTTCGAGGGTGGCCAGCCCCAGCATTTT
TRBJ1-5 | - | - | TRBV12-5 | CASGLARARDVTYSNQPQHF | TGTGCTAGTGGTTTGGCGCGGGCGAGGGATGTGACATATAGCAATCAGCCCCAGCATTTT
TRBJ2-5 | TRBD2 | few | TRBV11-2 | CASSSNRGVWTGKETQYF | TGTGCCAGCAGTTCAAATCGGGGGGTTTGGACCGGAAAAGAGACCCAGTACTTC
TRBJ2-3 | TRBD2 | many | TRBV10-1 | CASRAPAGGALRDTQYF | TGCGCCAGCAGGGCCCCAGCGGGAGGGGCACTACGAGATACGCAGTATTTT
TRBJ2-1 | - | many | TRBV9 | CASSVESRMDEQFF | TGTGCCAGCAGCGTAGAGTCGAGGATGGATGAGCAGTTCTTC
TRBJ2-3 | - | many | TRBV5-1 | CASSVSDTQYF | TGCGCCAGCAGCGTGTCAGATACGCAGTATTTT
TRBJ1-6 | TRBD1 | - | TRBV12-3/TRBV12-4 | CASNRDSLPLHF | TGTGCCAGCAATAGGGACAGCCTCCCCCTCCACTTT
TRBJ1-4 | - | many | TRBV20-1 | CSARDAAGTNEKLFF | TGCAGTGCTAGAGATGCAGCAGGGACTAATGAAAAACTGTTTTTT
TRBJ2-5 | TRBD2 | few | TRBV6-6 | CASSETSWKETQYF | TGTGCCAGCAGCGAGACTAGCTGGAAGGAGACCCAGTACTTC
TRBJ1-5 | - | many | TRBV11-2 | CASSLDHSNQPQHF | TGTGCCAGCAGCTTAGATCATAGCAATCAGCCCCAGCATTTT
TRBJ2-5 | - | few | TRBV29-1 | CSFSRRRQETQYF | TGCAGCTTCTCGAGGCGGCGGCAAGAGACCCAGTACTTC
TRBJ2-1 | TRBD1 | many | TRBV30 | CALGTGVSYNEQFF | TGTGCCCTCGGGACAGGTGTATCCTACAATGAGCAGTTCTTC
TRBJ1-1 | - | few | TRBV25-1 | CASRSGTPGKAFF | TGTGCCAGCAGATCCGGGACACCCGGAAAAGCTTTCTTT
TRBJ1-5 | - | many | TRBV7-2 | CASSPRGRSNQPQHF | TGTGCCAGCAGCCCCAGAGGGCGGAGCAATCAGCCCCAGCATTTT
TRBJ2-5 | TRBD1 | - | TRBV5-1 | CASSKLQGTGETQYF | TGCGCCAGCAGCAAATTACAGGGGACGGGGGAGACCCAGTACTTC
TRBJ1-2 | - | - | TRBV12-3/TRBV12-4 | CASSLTGYYGYTF | TGTGCCAGCAGCCTGACAGGCTACTATGGCTACACCTTC
TRBJ2-4 | TRBD1 | many | TRBV6-5 | CASSPLTGTGGRRNIQYF | TGTGCCAGCAGTCCACTGACCGGGACAGGGGGTAGGAGAAACATTCAGTACTTC
TRBJ1-5 | - | - | TRBV6-5 | CASSQAINQPQHF | TGTGCCAGCAGCCAGGCGATTAATCAGCCCCAGCATTTT
TRBJ1-1 | - | - | TRBV9 | CASSAMINTEAFF | TGTGCCAGCAGCGCGATGATTAACACTGAAGCTTTCTTT
TRBJ2-7 | - | many | TRBV18 | CASSPPNSRSAGDYEQYF | TGTGCCAGCTCACCACCGAATAGCCGGTCGGCAGGGGATTACGAGCAGTACTTC
TRBJ2-5 | TRBD2 | - | TRBV3-1 | CASSRRTSGEVKTQYF | TGTGCCAGCAGCCGCCGGACTAGCGGCGAGGTGAAGACCCAGTACTTC
TRBJ2-7 | - | many | TRBV12-3/TRBV12-4 | CASSFRGWGYEQYF | TGTGCCAGCAGTTTCCGGGGTTGGGGGTACGAGCAGTACTTC
TRBJ2-2 | - | - | TRBV10-3 | CAIRMDPGGELFF | TGTGCCATCAGAATGGACCCCGGCGGGGAGCTGTTTTTT
TRBJ2-7 | - | many | TRBV11-2 | CASTASRALSYEQYF | TGTGCCAGCACGGCCTCGCGGGCCCTCTCCTACGAGCAGTACTTC
TRBJ1-6 | - | - | TRBV2 | CASSGDTENSPLHF | TGTGCCAGCAGTGGGGACACCGAAAATTCACCCCTCCACTTT
TRBJ1-2 | TRBD1 | - | TRBV5-5 | CVSSLGTGINLYGYTF | TGTGTCAGCAGCTTGGGGACAGGGATTAATCTCTATGGCTACACCTTC
TRBJ2-2 | - | many | TRBV12-3/TRBV12-4 | CASGNGELFF | TGTGCCAGCGGGAATGGGGAGCTGTTTTTT
TRBJ2-3 | - | - | TRBV18 | CASSPGRAAGGDTQYF | TGTGCCAGCTCACCAGGGCGGGCCGCCGGTGGAGATACGCAGTATTTT
TRBJ2-2 | - | many | TRBV11-2 | CASSRGGAGTGELFF | TGTGCCAGCAGCCGTGGGGGGGCTGGCACCGGGGAGCTGTTTTTT
TRBJ2-4 | - | - | TRBV7-9 | CASSRAGIDIQYF | TGTGCCAGCAGCAGGGCCGGGATTGACATTCAGTACTTC